The 26 T cell receptor beta chains below were found in one sample sequenced in a study of blood T cells in healthy people across ages. Alongside a J-beta primer mix, a sample-barcoded 5' primer served in a second PCR lasting roughly 7 to 11 cycles. TCRdb reprocessed the 5' RACE reads with MiXCR, giving one entry per CDR3 protein. The sample has hundreds of thousands of distinct CDR3 sequences; less than 40% are singletons. The sample consisted of blood. Receptor source: a woman of 80 years or more in good health.

This clonotype was picked up a small number of times. The chain recombines TRBV7-2 with TRBJ1-1; 10 nucleotides agree with TRBD1. Germline CDR1 SGHTA, CDR2 FQGNSA. The CDR3 has 18 residues. With V trimmed by 1 base and J by 5 bases, 13 bases remained unmatched. The CDR3 region is CASSLGGDRGFLGTEAFF. In DNA form, the CDR3 reads TGTGCCAGCAGCTTAGGAGGGGACAGGGGTTTTTTGGGAACTGAAGCTTTCTTT. Supplemented by reference TRBV7-2 and TRBJ1-1, the full variable domain reads GAGVSQSPSNKVTEKGKDVELRCDPISGHTALYWYRQSLGQGLEFLIYFQGNSAPDKSGLPSDRFSAERTGGSVSTLTIQRTQQEDSAVYLCASSLGGDRGFLGTEAFFGQGTRLTVV.

The table lists this clonotype with a few counts. The rearrangement links TRBV20-1 to TRBJ1-1, with 9 bases that match TRBD1. Germline V gene sequence: CDR1 DFQATT, CDR2 SNEGSKA (reference sequence). The CDR3 is 16 amino acids. V lost 4 bases, J lost 0 bases, and 9 bases stayed unmatched. CDR3 residues: CSATGTGTFMNTEAFF. The CDR3 region has the DNA TGCAGTGCTACCGGGACAGGGACATTTATGAACACTGAAGCTTTCTTT.

This clonotype showed up many times. The rearrangement uses TRBV7-9 and TRBJ1-5, with D hard to call. Germline-derived CDR1 and CDR2 are SEHNR and FQNEAQ (reference sequence). This CDR3 is built from 12 residues. The V end was cut by 7 bases, the J end by 7 bases, with 11 bases between. The CDR3 DNA reads as TGTGCCAGCACCCTCGGAAGGCAGCCCCAGCATTTT. Translating it yields CASTLGRQPQHF.

The chain joins TRBV30 to TRBJ1-3; the match to TRBD1 covers 7 bases. Germline V gives CDR1 GTSNPN, CDR2 SVGIG (reference sequence). The J segment lost 7 bases and the V segment lost 4 bases, leaving 4 bases of the junction unmatched. The CDR3 is 12 amino acids. The CDR3 DNA sequence: TGTGCCTGGACCACAGGGGTGAACACCATATATTTT. Protein product: CAWTTGVNTIYF.

This clonotype was detected only a few times. CDR3 sequence (DNA): TGTGCCAGCAGCTTGGGGACAGGGATGGGCAATGAGCAGTTCTTC. Residues: CASSLGTGMGNEQFF. This chain uses TRBV11-3 with TRBJ2-1; 9 bases are a match to TRBD1. The CDR3 is 15 amino acids. Germline V lookup: CDR1 SGHNT, CDR2 YENEEA. The V and J ends lost 3 bases and 6 bases, in that order; junction bases with no gene match: 6. Full variable domain (rest looked up from reference TRBV11-3 and TRBJ2-1): EAGVVQSPRYKIIEKKQPVAFWCNPISGHNTLYWYLQNLGQGPELLIRYENEEAVDDSQLPKDRFSAERLKGVDSTLKIQPAELGDSAVYLCASSLGTGMGNEQFFGPGTRLTVL.

Notes on this clonotype: Since a much larger clone is just one base distant, this may be a read error. The rearrangement joins TRBV7-9 to TRBJ1-1; possible D gene TRBD1, 6 bases. This CDR3 spans 15 amino acids. The V gene's germline CDR1 is SEHNR and CDR2 FQNEAQ (reference sequence). As DNA, the CDR3 is TGTACCAGCAGCCAAAATCCTGACAGGTCCCTTGAAGCTTTCTTT. Protein: CTSSQNPDRSLEAFF.

This clonotype was seen at least ten times. This sequence joins TRBV5-1 and TRBJ1-2, with 8 bases identical to TRBD1. V shed 1 base and J 8 bases; nucleotides not matched to a gene: 7. Germline values: CDR1 SGHRS, CDR2 YFSETQ. The CDR3 has 14 amino acids. CDR3 nucleotide sequence: TGCGCCAGCAGCTTGACCCAGGGGGCGCGGGGCTACACCTTC. Translating it yields CASSLTQGARGYTF.

This clonotype was counted ten times or more. This chain links TRBV7-9 with TRBJ1-2; D unclear. Trimming removed 5 bases from V and 1 base from J, with 5 bases in between. This CDR3 region has 12 residues. Germline V gene sequence: CDR1 SEHNR, CDR2 FQNEAQ (reference sequence). The CDR3 loop reads CASSDYNYGYTF. The CDR3 DNA sequence: TGTGCCAGCAGCGACTATAACTATGGCTACACCTTC.

Notes on this clonotype: A much larger clone is a single base away; this may be a read error. V gene TRBV6-6 combines with J gene TRBJ1-5; TRBD1 agrees at 9 bases. From germline, CDR1 is MNHNY and CDR2 SVGAGI (reference sequence). The V and J ends lost 10 bases and 6 bases, in that order; junction bases with no gene match: 19. The length of the CDR3 is 17 residues. CDR3 sequence reads: CANIQGSGTGYIQPQHF. DNA for the CDR3: TGTGCCAACATCCAAGGGTCTGGGACAGGGTATATTCAGCCCCAGCATTTT.

In this sample, this clonotype turned up many times. The chain couples TRBV7-2 to TRBJ2-7, with 10 bases aligning to TRBD1. The length of the CDR3 is 16 residues. V lost 5 bases and J lost 4; bases outside the gene matches: 11. Germline loops: CDR1 SGHTA, CDR2 FQGNSA. For the CDR3, the DNA is TGTGCCAGCAGCGCGAAAGACAGGGGGCGGCGGTACGAGCAGTACTTC. This translates into CASSAKDRGRRYEQYF.

About this clonotype itself: A read error is possible here, since a much larger clone lies one base away. J is TRBJ2-1 and V is TRBV20-1; the match to TRBD2 covers 11 bases. The CDR3 length is 16 residues. Looked up from germline, CDR1 is DFQATT and CDR2 is SNEGSKA (reference sequence). J was trimmed by 4 bases and V by 6 bases; bases with no gene match: 11. CDR3 in DNA: TGCAGTGCCACCGGCCCGAGACTAGCGGGGTACAATGAGCAGTTCTTC. Translating gives CSATGPRLAGYNEQFF.

Concerning this clonotype itself: The germline gene is not matched at one end of the junction; a read error may be the cause. V gene TRBV7-2 combines with J gene TRBJ1-5; 7 bases match TRBD1. The CDR3 loop spans 16 amino acids. From germline, CDR1 is SGHTA and CDR2 FQGNSA. The CDR3 sequence: CASSLGTGERNQPPHF. Here the CDR3 DNA reads TGTGCCAGCAGCTTAGGCACAGGGGAACGGAATCAGCCCCCGCATTTT.

The chain combines TRBV20-1 with TRBJ1-5; the match to TRBD1 covers 10 bases. J lost 0 bases, V lost 0 bases, and 5 bases had no gene match. The CDR3 loop spans 17 amino acids. Germline V gene lookup returns CDR1 DFQATT and CDR2 SNEGSKA (reference sequence). CDR3 sequence reads: CSARDVRTGGSNQPQHF. Here the CDR3 DNA reads TGCAGTGCTAGAGATGTTAGGACAGGGGGTAGCAATCAGCCCCAGCATTTT.

This clonotype was seen repeatedly, ten times or more. The chain has TRBV12-3 or TRBV12-4 and TRBJ2-1; 13 bases map to TRBD2. With V trimmed by 6 bases and J by 0 bases, 8 bases remained unmatched. This CDR3 comprises 18 residues. CDR3 sequence (DNA): TGTGCCAGCAGAAAGACTAGCGGGGGGCAAAGCTCCTACAATGAGCAGTTCTTC. Translated, it gives CASRKTSGGQSSYNEQFF.

This clonotype was recorded at least ten times. Given a much more abundant clone one base away, this may be a read error. The chain uses TRBV20-1 and TRBJ2-7; 8 nucleotides match TRBD1. The CDR3 is made up of 12 amino acids. J lost 7 bases, V lost 5 bases, and 7 bases had no gene match. Germline V lookup: CDR1 DFQATT, CDR2 SNEGSKA (reference sequence). CDR3 protein: CSAADRVNEQYF. CDR3 nucleotide sequence: TGCAGTGCTGCGGACAGGGTCAATGAGCAGTACTTC.

The CDR3 spells CASSLGTGQAFF. The CDR3, as DNA: TGTGCCAGCAGTCTCGGGACAGGGCAAGCTTTCTTT. This chain links TRBV28 with TRBJ1-1; 9 bases map to TRBD1. J was trimmed by 9 bases and V by 5 bases; bases with no gene match: 4. Looked up from germline, CDR1 is MDHEN and CDR2 is SYDVKM. The length of the CDR3 is 12 residues.

This clonotype appeared a few times. CDR3 protein: CAISGGEGDYF. In DNA, the CDR3 is TGTGCCATCAGTGGGGGGGAGGGGGACTACTTC. This chain uses TRBV10-3 with TRBJ2-7; D may be TRBD2 (7 bases). The CDR3 length is 11 residues. Germline assignment: CDR1 ENHRY and CDR2 SYGVKD. The V end lost 4 bases, the J end lost 13 bases, and 14 bases lay between the germline ends.

This clonotype occurred many times. The V call is TRBV9, the J call TRBJ2-1; 7 nucleotides agree with TRBD2. J gave up 0 bases and V 4 bases, and 7 bases lay outside the gene matches. CDR3 length: 16 residues. The V gene's germline CDR1 is SGDLS and CDR2 YYNGEE. CDR3 amino acids: CASSPLAASSYNEQFF. The CDR3 region has the DNA TGTGCCAGCAGCCCTCTAGCGGCGAGCTCCTACAATGAGCAGTTCTTC.

The chain joins TRBV2 to TRBJ2-3; a possible D gene is TRBD1 (6 bases). The CDR3 has 15 amino acids. Between the trimmed V and J ends, which lost 5 bases and 2 bases, there was a span of 14 bases. The germline gives CDR1 SNHLY, CDR2 FYNNEI. The CDR3 protein is CASSRDNSITDTQYF. The CDR3, as DNA: TGTGCCAGCAGTCGGGACAACTCTATCACAGATACGCAGTATTTT.

This clonotype was recorded at least ten times. V is TRBV7-3 and J is TRBJ2-3; the D gene is possibly TRBD1 (6 bases). Between the trimmed V and J ends, which lost 5 bases and 0 bases, there was a span of 9 bases. The CDR3 is made up of 14 amino acids. Germline V gene sequence: CDR1 SGHTA, CDR2 FQGTGA. CDR3 DNA: TGTGCCAGCAGCCAAGACAGGAGCACAGATACGCAGTATTTT. Translated: CASSQDRSTDTQYF.

This clonotype was seen repeatedly, ten times or more. J is TRBJ1-2 and V is TRBV4-1; D remains unclear. The CDR3 loop spans 14 amino acids. Per the germline V gene, CDR1 is MGHRA and CDR2 is YSYEKL. Trimming pared 0 bases from V and 5 bases from J, leaving 10 bases between. CDR3 nucleotides: TGCGCCAGCAGCCAAGATCGGAGGGTATATGGCTACACCTTC. Translation: CASSQDRRVYGYTF.

Turning to this clonotype: One base away lies a much larger clone, so this may be a sequencing read error. The chain combines TRBV4-2 with TRBJ2-7; 9 bases line up with TRBD1. Germline CDR1 is LGHNA and CDR2 is YNFKEQ. This CDR3 is 15 amino acids long. V lost 4 bases, J lost 2 bases, and 6 bases stayed unmatched. CDR3 bases: TGTGCCAGCAGCCGTGACAGGGGGGAAACCTACGAGCAGTACTTC. Encoded protein: CASSRDRGETYEQYF.

This chain uses TRBV7-2 with TRBJ2-3; no definite D call. Germline V gene lookup returns CDR1 SGHTA and CDR2 FQGNSA. The CDR3 spans 14 residues. Deletions cut 8 bases from V and 8 bases from J, with 20 bases between. CDR3 nucleotides: TGTGCCAGCGGCAGAGACTTTGGCATTGGTACGCAGTATTTT. Residues: CASGRDFGIGTQYF.

The V call is TRBV7-2, the J call TRBJ1-5; D is perhaps TRBD1 (6 bases). This CDR3 region has 15 residues. CDR1 is SGHTA, CDR2 FQGNSA, per germline. Trimming removed 1 base from V and 5 bases from J, with 12 bases in between. CDR3 amino acids: CASSLEGGLDQPQHF. CDR3 in DNA: TGTGCCAGCAGCTTAGAGGGGGGCCTTGATCAGCCCCAGCATTTT. Complete variable domain (other parts from reference TRBV7-2 and TRBJ1-5): GAGVSQSPSNKVTEKGKDVELRCDPISGHTALYWYRQSLGQGLEFLIYFQGNSAPDKSGLPSDRFSAERTGGSVSTLTIQRTQQEDSAVYLCASSLEGGLDQPQHFGDGTRLSIL.

This clonotype has just a few counts. This chain uses TRBV2 with TRBJ1-1; D uncertain. The germline V and J ends were trimmed by 6 bases and 7 bases, with 6 bases remaining between them. The CDR3 has 10 residues. CDR1 and CDR2 from the germline V gene are SNHLY and FYNNEI. The CDR3 DNA is TGTGCCAGCAGGCAGGTTGAAGCTTTCTTT. Translating it yields CASRQVEAFF.

This clonotype showed up many times. The chain combines TRBV6-5 with TRBJ1-1, with D unclear. The CDR3 is 16 residues long. Germline lookup yields CDR1 MNHEY and CDR2 SVGAGI. V was cut by 0 bases and J by 0 bases, with 11 bases left in between. CDR3 DNA sequence: TGTGCCAGCAGTTACTCCCGGCCAAGCCTGAACACTGAAGCTTTCTTT. Protein product: CASSYSRPSLNTEAFF.